This T cell receptor beta chain comes out of a study of cytomegalovirus exposure and HLA in healthy donors. In the study overall: Unique TCR beta sequences numbering about 100 million came from 190 million or so T cells in an earlier analysis.

The study ran its PCR with 60 Vbeta and 13 Jbeta primers. Repertoires were generated with immunoSEQ multiplex PCR, while TCRdb's copy carries only in-frame clones and drops some. The table records about 43,000 clones, more than 45% of them present only once. The CDR3 loop spans 13 amino acids. Germline V gene data show CDR1 as SGHTA and CDR2 as FQGTGA. Note on this clone: At one end the junction does not follow the germline gene, possibly because of a read error.

This chain uses TRBV7-3 with TRBJ1-2; 7 bases fit TRBD1. This clonotype originated in a man aged 60 to 75 in good health and CMV-seronegative. Sequencing was done on a sample of PBMCs. This CDR3 reads CASSPDRNYGCTF. The CDR3 coding sequence is TGTGCCAGCAGCCCGGACAGGAACTATGGCTGCACCTTC. The entire variable domain, with the rest obtained from reference TRBV7-3 and TRBJ1-2, is as follows: GAGVSQTPSNKVTEKGKYVELRCDPISGHTALYWYRQSLGQGPEFLIYFQGTGAADDSGLPNDRFFAVRPEGSVSTLKIQRTERGDSAVYLCASSPDRNYGCTFGSGTRLTVV.